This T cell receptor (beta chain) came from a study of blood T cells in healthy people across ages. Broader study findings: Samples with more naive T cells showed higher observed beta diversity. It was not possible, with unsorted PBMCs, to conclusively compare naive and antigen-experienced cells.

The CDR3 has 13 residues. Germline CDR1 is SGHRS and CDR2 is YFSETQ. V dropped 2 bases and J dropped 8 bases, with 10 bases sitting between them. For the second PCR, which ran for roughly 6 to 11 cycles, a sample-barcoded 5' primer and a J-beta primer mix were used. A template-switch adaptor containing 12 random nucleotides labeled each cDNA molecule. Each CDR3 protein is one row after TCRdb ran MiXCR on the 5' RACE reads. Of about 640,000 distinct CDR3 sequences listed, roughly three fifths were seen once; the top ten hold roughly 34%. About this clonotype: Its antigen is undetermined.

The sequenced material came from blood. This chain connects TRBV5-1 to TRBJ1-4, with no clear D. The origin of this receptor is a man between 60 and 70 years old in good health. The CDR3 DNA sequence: TGCGCCAGCAGCTTAAGTTTAGGGGAAAAACTGTTTTTT. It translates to CASSLSLGEKLFF.